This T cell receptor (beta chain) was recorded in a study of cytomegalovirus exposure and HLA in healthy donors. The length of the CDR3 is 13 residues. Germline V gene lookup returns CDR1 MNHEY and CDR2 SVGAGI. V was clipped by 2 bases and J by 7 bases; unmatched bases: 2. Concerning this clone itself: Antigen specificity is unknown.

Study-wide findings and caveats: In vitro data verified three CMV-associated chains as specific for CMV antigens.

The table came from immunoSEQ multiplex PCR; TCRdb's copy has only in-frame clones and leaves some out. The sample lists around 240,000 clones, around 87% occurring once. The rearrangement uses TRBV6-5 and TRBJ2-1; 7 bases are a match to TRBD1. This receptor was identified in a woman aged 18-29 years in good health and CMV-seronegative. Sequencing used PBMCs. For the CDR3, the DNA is TGTGCCAGCAGTTACGGGACAGTGAATGAGCAGTTCTTC. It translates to CASSYGTVNEQFF.